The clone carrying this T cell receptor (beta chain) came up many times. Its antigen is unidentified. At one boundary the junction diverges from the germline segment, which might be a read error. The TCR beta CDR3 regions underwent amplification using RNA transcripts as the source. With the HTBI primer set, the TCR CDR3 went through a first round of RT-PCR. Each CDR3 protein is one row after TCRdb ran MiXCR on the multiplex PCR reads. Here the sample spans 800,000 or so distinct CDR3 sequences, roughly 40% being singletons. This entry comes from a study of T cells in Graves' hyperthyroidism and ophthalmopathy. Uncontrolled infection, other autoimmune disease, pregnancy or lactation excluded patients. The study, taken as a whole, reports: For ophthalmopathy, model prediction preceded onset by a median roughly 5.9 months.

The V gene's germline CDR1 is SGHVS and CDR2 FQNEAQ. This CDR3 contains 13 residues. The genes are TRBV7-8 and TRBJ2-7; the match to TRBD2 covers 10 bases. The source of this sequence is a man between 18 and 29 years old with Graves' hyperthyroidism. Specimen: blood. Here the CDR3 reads CASSLAGDHEQYF. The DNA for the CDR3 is TGTGCCAGCAGCCTAGCGGGAGACCACGAGCAGTACTTC.